This T cell receptor beta chain was sequenced in a study of OX40 agonist ivuxolimab in advanced cancers. Notes on the research overall: Ivuxolimab, which targeted the costimulatory receptor OX40 (CD134), was an agonistic, fully human IgG2 monoclonal antibody. The paper covers the monotherapy dose-escalation part of the phase I ivuxolimab trial, which included N ≈ 50 patients. Among the roughly 52 dose-escalation patients, about 20 had hepatocellular carcinoma, around 15 melanoma, 9 renal cell carcinoma and 9 head and neck cancer. Patients were allowed to have had prior anti-PD-1, anti-PD-L1 or anti-CTLA-4 therapy, and roughly 40% of the dose-escalation patients had previously received checkpoint inhibitors. Partial responses occurred in three dose-escalation patients, of whom one had hepatocellular carcinoma and two had cutaneous melanoma. The point of sequencing TCRbeta in the periphery was to test whether ivuxolimab changed TCR sequence diversity and drove clonal T-cell expansion. Intravenous ivuxolimab was administered to patients every 2 weeks at six dose levels: 0.01, 0.1, 0.3, 1.5, 3 and 10 mg/kg. A male proportion of 82.7% and a mean age of 60 years, ranging from about 23 to 90, were recorded for the dose-escalation cohort. Here is what the overall study found, with its caveats: After ivuxolimab, expanded clones were on average more numerous among CD8+ T cells than among CD4+ T cells. Low levels of normalized T-cell clonal expansion were also seen in some patients who did not respond. Clonal expansion of both CD4+ and CD8+ blood T cells was observed from baseline to week 6 at doses 0.1 to 3.0 mg/kg. The antigen specificity of the peripheral T cells that underwent clonal expansion was not determined. In the 0.1-3.0 mg/kg groups, partial responders had among the lowest normalized peripheral clonal expansion, particularly in CD8+ T cells.

Genomic DNA was extracted from sorted cells for sequencing of the TCRbeta CDR3 region. The immunoSEQ Assay was used for sequencing of TCRbeta CDR3 regions. The table was pulled from immuneACCESS by TCRdb, which kept in-frame rearrangements only. Such tables lose some clones; where checked, under half of the loss comes from unresolved V genes, and the rest has no known cause. The sample profile shows around 90,000 clones; 85% to 90% of them were found once. 7.4% of the sample is held by the ten biggest clonotypes. This clone was detected only once. This receptor's antigen is unknown. No base quality values were provided; no much bigger clone lies one nucleotide off. From its cysteine to its phenylalanine, the CDR3 spans 11 amino acids. This entry keeps only the CDR3 DNA: 33 bases, framed from base 1. CDR1 MNHNS and CDR2 SASEGT were looked up in the germline V gene. The V end loses 8 bases and the J end loses 1 base, and a stretch of 5 bases separates them.

The trial excluded patients who had a history of autoimmune disease or who were on systemic immunosuppression. Peripheral blood for TCR sequencing was drawn from every dose cohort at baseline, at cycle 4 day 1 and at cycle 7 day 1. The samples were taken from a phase I, first-in-human, multicenter, open-label dose-escalation trial of ivuxolimab. Adults with locally advanced or metastatic melanoma, renal cell, hepatocellular, or head and neck squamous cell carcinoma were enrolled in the trial. Before TCR sequencing, CD4+ and CD8+ T cells were separately sorted from peripheral blood. The sequenced sample was CD4+ or CD8+ T cells sorted from blood, obtained in a trial of the OX40 agonist ivuxolimab. The chain is made from TRBV6-1 and TRBJ1-1, with the D gene call left open. The receptor was isolated from an adult with an advanced solid tumor such as melanoma, head and neck, liver or kidney cancer. The base sequence is TGTGCCAGCCGAGAGAACACTGAAGCTTTCTTT. Its protein reads: CASRENTEAFF.